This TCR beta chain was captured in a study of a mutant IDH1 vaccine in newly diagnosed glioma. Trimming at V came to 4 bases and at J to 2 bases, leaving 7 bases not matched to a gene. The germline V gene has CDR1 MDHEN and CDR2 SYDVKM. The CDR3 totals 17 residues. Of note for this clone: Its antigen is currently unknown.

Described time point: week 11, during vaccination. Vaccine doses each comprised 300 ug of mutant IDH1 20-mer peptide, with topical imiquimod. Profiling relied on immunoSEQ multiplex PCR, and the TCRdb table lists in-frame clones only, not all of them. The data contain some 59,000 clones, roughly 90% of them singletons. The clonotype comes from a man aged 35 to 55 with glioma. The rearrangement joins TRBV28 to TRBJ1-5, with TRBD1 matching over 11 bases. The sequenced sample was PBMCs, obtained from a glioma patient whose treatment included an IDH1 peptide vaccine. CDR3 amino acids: CASSSPWTGGGNQPQHF. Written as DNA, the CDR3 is TGTGCCAGCAGTTCGCCCTGGACAGGGGGCGGCAATCAGCCCCAGCATTTT.